The rows below give T cell receptor beta chains drawn from one sample of a study of blood T cell repertoires in COVID-19. The table came from immunoSEQ multiplex PCR; TCRdb's copy has only in-frame clones and leaves some out. The sample consists of approximately 160,000 clones, approximately 80% of them appearing once. Specimen: peripheral blood. Receptors were obtained from a man aged 55 to 70 with acute or convalescent COVID-19. Each CDR3 is given with its conserved first and last residue. The D gene is left open where the match is weak. Rows give clone size only sometimes, using once, few, many, or a class for an expanded clone.

v_gene,len,j_gene,d_gene,abundance,CDR3aa,CDR3nt
TRBV9,17,TRBJ1-2,NA,NA,CASSVSPAGGFGDGYTF,TGTGCCAGCAGCGTCAGTCCGGCAGGAGGGTTTGGGGATGGCTACACCTTC
TRBV27,15,TRBJ2-7,TRBD2,NA,CASSSGAGGVYEQYF,TGTGCCAGCAGTTCCGGAGCGGGGGGTGTGTACGAGCAGTACTTC
TRBV6-5,15,TRBJ1-2,TRBD1,NA,CASRGTGEANYGYTF,TGTGCCAGCAGGGGTACAGGGGAAGCTAACTATGGCTACACCTTC
TRBV4-3,17,TRBJ2-3,NA,once,CASSQRWASIVTDTQYF,TGCGCCAGCAGCCAACGGTGGGCCTCAATAGTCACAGATACGCAGTATTTT
TRBV9,13,TRBJ1-1,NA,NA,CASSSRGGTEAFF,TGTGCCAGCAGCTCCCGGGGTGGGACTGAAGCTTTCTTT
TRBV5-6,16,TRBJ2-5,NA,once,CASSLEGQGLQETQYF,TGTGCCAGCAGCTTGGAGGGGCAAGGCCTCCAAGAGACCCAGTACTTC
TRBV5-1,16,TRBJ1-4,TRBD1,once,CASSPLRQGHNEKLFF,TGCGCCAGCAGCCCCCTGCGACAGGGCCATAATGAAAAACTGTTTTTT
TRBV4-1,14,TRBJ1-5,NA,NA,CASSPQGSNQPQHF,TGCGCCAGCAGCCCGCAGGGGAGCAATCAGCCCCAGCATTTT
TRBV30,12,TRBJ1-2,NA,NA,CAWSNNYYGYTF,TGTGCCTGGTCGAATAACTACTATGGCTACACCTTC
TRBV6-5,14,TRBJ1-1,NA,NA,CASSYSARSTEAFF,TGTGCCAGCAGTTACTCGGCCCGGAGCACTGAAGCTTTCTTT
TRBV4-1,16,TRBJ2-1,TRBD2,NA,CASSRGLAVSYNEQFF,TGCGCCAGCAGCCGGGGACTAGCGGTCTCCTACAATGAGCAGTTCTTC
TRBV5-1,15,TRBJ1-3,NA,NA,CASSPQGGSGNTIYF,TGCGCCAGCAGCCCCCAGGGAGGCTCTGGAAACACCATATATTTT
TRBV15,12,TRBJ1-5,NA,few,CATSRTGQPQHF,TGTGCCACCAGCAGGACGGGTCAGCCCCAGCATTTT
TRBV28,15,TRBJ1-3,NA,NA,CASSPGLSSGNTIYF,TGTGCCAGCAGTCCCGGACTGAGCTCTGGAAACACCATATATTTT
TRBV5-5,16,TRBJ2-3,TRBD2,NA,CASSLRTSGGTDTQYF,TGTGCCAGCAGCCTACGGACTAGCGGGGGCACAGATACGCAGTATTTT
TRBV6-2/TRBV6-3,13,TRBJ2-7,NA,NA,CASSWTVTYEQYF,TGTGCCAGCAGTTGGACAGTAACCTACGAGCAGTACTTC
TRBV5-1,13,TRBJ1-5,NA,NA,CASSLDGNQPQHF,TGCGCCAGCAGCTTGGACGGGAATCAGCCCCAGCATTTT
TRBV5-4,15,TRBJ1-1,NA,NA,CASSSGGAIGTEAFF,TGTGCCAGCAGCTCTGGGGGGGCGATAGGCACTGAAGCTTTCTTT
TRBV5-1,14,TRBJ1-1,NA,NA,CASSFSRDYTEAFF,TGCGCCAGCAGCTTTTCACGGGACTACACTGAAGCTTTCTTT
TRBV9,14,TRBJ1-1,TRBD1,NA,CASRATGGDTEAFF,TGTGCCAGCAGAGCGACAGGGGGGGACACTGAAGCTTTCTTT
TRBV27,14,TRBJ2-1,NA,NA,CASSYTAGYNEQFF,TGTGCCAGCAGTTATACGGCGGGGTACAATGAGCAGTTCTTC
TRBV28,13,TRBJ1-2,TRBD1,NA,CASSRDRVKGYTF,TGTGCCAGCAGTAGGGACAGGGTAAAGGGCTACACCTTC
TRBV4-2,15,TRBJ1-5,NA,NA,CASSQDWQSKQPQHF,TGTGCCAGCAGCCAAGATTGGCAGTCCAAACAGCCCCAGCATTTT
TRBV6-5,13,TRBJ2-7,TRBD1,NA,CASSKGAAGEQYF,TGTGCCAGCAGTAAGGGGGCTGCAGGGGAGCAGTACTTC
TRBV2,13,TRBJ1-1,NA,few,CASSFDRNTEAFF,TGTGCCAGCAGTTTTGACAGGAACACTGAAGCTTTCTTT
TRBV19,14,TRBJ1-6,TRBD1,NA,CASSWGTDNSPLHF,TGTGCCAGTAGTTGGGGGACAGATAATTCACCCCTCCACTTT
TRBV5-6,15,TRBJ2-6,NA,NA,CASSLEYSGANVLTF,TGTGCCAGCAGCTTGGAATACTCCGGGGCCAACGTCCTGACTTTC
TRBV7-9,13,TRBJ2-7,TRBD1,few,CASSPDRVNEQYF,TGTGCCAGCAGCCCAGACAGGGTAAACGAGCAGTACTTC
TRBV12-3/TRBV12-4,13,TRBJ1-2,NA,NA,CASSLVFNYGYTF,TGTGCCAGCAGTCTCGTATTCAACTATGGCTACACCTTC
TRBV7-3,17,TRBJ2-5,TRBD2,once,CASSIGAGTSGEETQYF,TGTGCCAGCAGCATCGGAGCGGGGACTAGCGGGGAAGAGACCCAGTACTTC
TRBV5-1,16,TRBJ1-4,NA,NA,CASSLVYRRSYEKLFF,TGCGCCAGCAGCTTGGTATACAGGAGATCGTATGAAAAACTGTTTTTT
TRBV7-3,14,TRBJ1-2,TRBD1,NA,CASSPNTGGTGYTF,TGTGCCAGCAGCCCAAATACAGGGGGCACTGGCTACACCTTC
TRBV9,15,TRBJ2-7,TRBD1,NA,CASSVGAGGSYEQYF,TGTGCCAGCAGCGTAGGAGCAGGGGGCTCCTACGAGCAGTACTTC
TRBV7-7,14,TRBJ2-5,TRBD1,many,CASSSLTGEETQYF,TGTGCCAGCAGCTCCTTGACAGGGGAGGAGACCCAGTACTTC
TRBV11-2,15,TRBJ1-2,NA,NA,CASSLGLTGVKGYTF,TGTGCCAGCAGCTTAGGGTTAACCGGGGTGAAAGGCTACACCTTC
TRBV30,12,TRBJ2-7,NA,NA,CAWSVSGYEQYF,TGTGCCTGGAGTGTATCCGGGTACGAGCAGTACTTC
TRBV4-2,18,TRBJ1-5,TRBD1,once,CASSQDLDRGHSNQPQHF,TGTGCCAGCAGCCAAGATTTGGACAGGGGTCATAGCAATCAGCCCCAGCATTTT
TRBV19,15,TRBJ1-3,NA,NA,CASTLQGRVGNTIYF,TGTGCCAGTACCCTCCAGGGCAGGGTTGGAAACACCATATATTTT